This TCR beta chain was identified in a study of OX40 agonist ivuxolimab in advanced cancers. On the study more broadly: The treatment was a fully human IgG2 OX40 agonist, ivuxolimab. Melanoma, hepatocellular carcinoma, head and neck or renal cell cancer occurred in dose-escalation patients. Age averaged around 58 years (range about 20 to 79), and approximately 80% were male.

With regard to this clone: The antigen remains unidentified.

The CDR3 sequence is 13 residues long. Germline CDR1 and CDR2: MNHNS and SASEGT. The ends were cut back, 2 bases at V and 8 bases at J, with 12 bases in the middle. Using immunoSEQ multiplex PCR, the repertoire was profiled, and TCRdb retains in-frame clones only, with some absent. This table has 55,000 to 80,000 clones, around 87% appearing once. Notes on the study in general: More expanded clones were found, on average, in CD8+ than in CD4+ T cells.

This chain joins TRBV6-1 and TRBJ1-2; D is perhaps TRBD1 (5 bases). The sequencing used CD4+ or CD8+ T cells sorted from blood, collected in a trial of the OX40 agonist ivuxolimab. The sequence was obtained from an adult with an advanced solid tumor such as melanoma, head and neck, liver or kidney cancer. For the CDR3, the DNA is TGTGCCAGCAGTGAAACGGCAGGGAGCGGCTACACCTTC. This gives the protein CASSETAGSGYTF.